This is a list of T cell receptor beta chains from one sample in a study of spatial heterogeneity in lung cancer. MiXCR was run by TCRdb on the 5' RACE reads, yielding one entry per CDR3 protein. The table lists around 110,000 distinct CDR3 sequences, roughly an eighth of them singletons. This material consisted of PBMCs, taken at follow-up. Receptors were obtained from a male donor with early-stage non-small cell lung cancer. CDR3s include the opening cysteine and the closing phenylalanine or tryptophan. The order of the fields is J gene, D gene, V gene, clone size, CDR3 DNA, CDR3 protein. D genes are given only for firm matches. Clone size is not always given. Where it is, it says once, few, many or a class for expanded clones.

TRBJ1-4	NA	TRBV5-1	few	TGCGCCAGCAGCTTGGCCCGTAATTCGGGGCCAACTAATGAAAAACTGTTTTTT	CASSLARNSGPTNEKLFF
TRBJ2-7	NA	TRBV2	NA	TGTGCCAGCAGTGAGTCATGGTCGTACGAGCAGTACTTC	CASSESWSYEQYF
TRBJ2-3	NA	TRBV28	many	TGTGCCAGCAGTTTACTGGGGGGCACAGATACGCAGTATTTT	CASSLLGGTDTQYF
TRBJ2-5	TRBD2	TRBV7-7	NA	TGTGCTAGCAGCTTAGCGGGAAGGGGTGAGACCCAGTACTTC	CASSLAGRGETQYF
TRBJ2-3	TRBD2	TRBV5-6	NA	TGTGCCAGCTGCGGACTAGCGGGGTCGGATACGCAGTATTTT	CASCGLAGSDTQYF
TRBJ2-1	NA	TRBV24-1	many	TGTGCCACCAGTGATTTGAGGGGGAGCTCCTACAATGAGCAGTTCTTC	CATSDLRGSSYNEQFF
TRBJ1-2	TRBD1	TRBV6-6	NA	TGTGCCAGCAGCCGGGGACAGGCCTATGGCTACACCTTC	CASSRGQAYGYTF
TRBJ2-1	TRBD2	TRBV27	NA	TGTGCCAGCAGACCTACAGAGCGGGGCAATGAGCAGTTCTTC	CASRPTERGNEQFF
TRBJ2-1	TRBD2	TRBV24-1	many	TGTGCCACCCTGCTTAGGACTAGCGGGGGGGCGTCGAATGAGCAGTTCTTC	CATLLRTSGGASNEQFF
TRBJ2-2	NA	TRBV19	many	TGTGCCAGTAGTATTTACGGGGGCGACACCGGGGAGCTGTTTTTT	CASSIYGGDTGELFF
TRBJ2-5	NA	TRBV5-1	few	TGCGCCAGCAGCTTGGGGACAGACGGTTGGTCGCAAGAGACCCAGTACTTC	CASSLGTDGWSQETQYF
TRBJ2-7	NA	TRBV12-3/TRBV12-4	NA	TGTGCCAGCAGTTTTTCACATAACTACGAGCAGTACTTC	CASSFSHNYEQYF
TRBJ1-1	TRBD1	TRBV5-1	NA	TGCGCCAGCAACCCACAGGGGGCAGAGAACACTGAAGCTTTCTTT	CASNPQGAENTEAFF
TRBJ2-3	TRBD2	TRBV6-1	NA	TGTGCCAGCAGCCCTATTGGGAGCGGGGGGGCCACACCCCGGAGCGATACGCAGTATTTT	CASSPIGSGGATPRSDTQYF
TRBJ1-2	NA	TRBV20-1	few	TGCAGTGCTGCCCCGACAGCAACGGATGGCTACACCTTC	CSAAPTATDGYTF
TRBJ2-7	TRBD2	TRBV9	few	TGTGCCAGCAGCGTGCTAGCGGGGGGGCCATACGAGCAGTACTTC	CASSVLAGGPYEQYF
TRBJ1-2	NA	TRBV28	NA	TGTGCCAGCAGTTTATGGCCCCCGAGACAGTATGGCTACACCTTC	CASSLWPPRQYGYTF
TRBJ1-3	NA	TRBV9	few	TGTGCCAGCAGCGTAGCGCTGTCTCCGGCATTCCGCTCTGGAAACACCATATATTTT	CASSVALSPAFRSGNTIYF
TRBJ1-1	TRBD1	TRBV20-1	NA	TGCAGTGCTGGTTGGGACAGGGGCCGGTCTGAAGCTTTCTTT	CSAGWDRGRSEAFF
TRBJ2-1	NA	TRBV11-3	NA	TGTGCCAGCAGCTTAGATTCGACTATATACAATGAGCAGTTCTTC	CASSLDSTIYNEQFF
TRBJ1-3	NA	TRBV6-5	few	TGTGCCAGCAGGGACAGAGGAAACACCATATATTTT	CASRDRGNTIYF
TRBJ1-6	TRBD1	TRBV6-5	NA	TGTGCCAGCAGTCCACCGGGACAGAATTCACCCCTCCACTTT	CASSPPGQNSPLHF
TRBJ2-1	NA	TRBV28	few	TGTGCCAGCAGCTGGGCCCTCGGGGATGCAGATGAGCAGTTCTTC	CASSWALGDADEQFF
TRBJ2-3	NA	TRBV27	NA	TGTGCCAGCAGTTTCCTAGTTCAGCTTCGGGCAGATACGCAGTATTTT	CASSFLVQLRADTQYF
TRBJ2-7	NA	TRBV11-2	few	TGTGCCAGCAGCTTAGACTTCGGGGACGAGCAGTACTTC	CASSLDFGDEQYF
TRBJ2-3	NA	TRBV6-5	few	TGTGCCAGCAGTACTTCTAGCACAGATACGCAGTATTTT	CASSTSSTDTQYF
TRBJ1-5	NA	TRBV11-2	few	TGTGCCAGCAGCTTAGAGCCGAATCAGCCCCAGCATTTT	CASSLEPNQPQHF
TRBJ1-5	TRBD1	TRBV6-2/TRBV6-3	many	TGTGCCAGCACTCCCGGAAGGGCAGGGGGCGCATCGAATCAGCCCCAGCATTTT	CASTPGRAGGASNQPQHF
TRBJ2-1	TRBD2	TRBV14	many	TGTGCCAGCAGACCGGGGGGCTACAATGAGCAGTTCTTC	CASRPGGYNEQFF
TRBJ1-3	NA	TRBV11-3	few	TGTGCCAGCAGCTTAATGATGGTCTCTGGAAACACCATATATTTT	CASSLMMVSGNTIYF
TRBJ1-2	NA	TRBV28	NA	TGTGCCAGCAGTTTAAAGGGGTCCCACTATGGCTACACCTTC	CASSLKGSHYGYTF
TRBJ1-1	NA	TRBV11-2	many	TGTGCCAGCAGCCACTTCCGAAGGAACACTGAAGCTTTCTTT	CASSHFRRNTEAFF
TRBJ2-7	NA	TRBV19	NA	TGTGCCAGCGCAAGTGGACAGACCTACGAGCAGTACTTC	CASASGQTYEQYF
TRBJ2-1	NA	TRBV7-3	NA	TGTGCCAGCAGCTTACCCCAGGGGAACTACAATGAGCAGTTCTTC	CASSLPQGNYNEQFF
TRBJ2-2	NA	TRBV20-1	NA	TGCAGTGCTATGAGGAGCAGAAACACCGGGGAGCTGTTTTTT	CSAMRSRNTGELFF
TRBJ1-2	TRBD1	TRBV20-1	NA	TGCAGTGCTGTACAGGGGCTCTATGGCTACACCTTC	CSAVQGLYGYTF
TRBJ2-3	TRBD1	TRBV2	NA	TGTGCCAGCAGTGCCCAGGGACAGGCGATTAGCACAGATACGCAGTATTTT	CASSAQGQAISTDTQYF
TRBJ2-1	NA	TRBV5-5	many	TGTGCCAGCAGCTTGGTGGGACGATCCAATGAGCAGTTCTTC	CASSLVGRSNEQFF
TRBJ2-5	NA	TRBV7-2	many	TGTGCCAGCAGCCAATACAGATTCCAAGAGACCCAGTACTTC	CASSQYRFQETQYF
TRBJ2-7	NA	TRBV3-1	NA	TGTGCCAGCAGCCAAGGGGGACTTCAGTACGAGCAGTACTTC	CASSQGGLQYEQYF
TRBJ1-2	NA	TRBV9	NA	TGTGCCAGCAGCGCAACAGGGTATCACTATGGCTACACCTTC	CASSATGYHYGYTF
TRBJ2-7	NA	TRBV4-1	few	TGCGCCAGCAGCCCGACAGAAAGGGGGTACGAGCAGTACTTC	CASSPTERGYEQYF
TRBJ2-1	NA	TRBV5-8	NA	TGTGCCAGCAGCTTGGGAGGACCGAGCACGTTGAAGCAGTTCTTC	CASSLGGPSTLKQFF
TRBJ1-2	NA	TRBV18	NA	TGTGCCAGCTCACCGGCGGTCACCCCTAACAACCATGGCTACACCTTC	CASSPAVTPNNHGYTF
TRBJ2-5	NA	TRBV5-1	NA	TGCGCCAGCGGTATTGGCAGCCTCCCGGGGGAGACCCAGTACTTC	CASGIGSLPGETQYF